Reported below is one T cell receptor (beta chain). This CDR3 is 13 amino acids long. The V gene lost 4 bases and the J gene lost 4 bases, with 10 bases spanning the gap. This record comes from a study of blood T cell repertoires in COVID-19. The wider study: The origin of the acute and convalescent COVID-19 samples was the United States, Italy and Spain. T cells, B-cell-depleted T cells, or PBMCs supplied cDNA or gDNA.

In the study's own analysis: Researchers report that nucleated cell counts were estimated from reference gene primer amplification. Sequencing used immunoSEQ multiplex PCR; TCRdb keeps in-frame clones, though not all of them. The V and J calls and clone size come from that table; D and trimming were worked out from the DNA. The sample records about 56,000 clones, 75% to 90% being singletons. Seattle patients were enrolled during active infection and followed longitudinally. The material sequenced was peripheral blood. The V gene is TRBV12-3 or TRBV12-4, the J gene TRBJ2-5; D remains ambiguous. This receptor was identified in a woman aged 55-75 years with COVID-19, enrolled during active disease. CDR3 in DNA: TGTGCCAGCAGTTCGAGGCGGAGAGAGACCCAGTACTTC. This sequence encodes CASSSRRRETQYF.